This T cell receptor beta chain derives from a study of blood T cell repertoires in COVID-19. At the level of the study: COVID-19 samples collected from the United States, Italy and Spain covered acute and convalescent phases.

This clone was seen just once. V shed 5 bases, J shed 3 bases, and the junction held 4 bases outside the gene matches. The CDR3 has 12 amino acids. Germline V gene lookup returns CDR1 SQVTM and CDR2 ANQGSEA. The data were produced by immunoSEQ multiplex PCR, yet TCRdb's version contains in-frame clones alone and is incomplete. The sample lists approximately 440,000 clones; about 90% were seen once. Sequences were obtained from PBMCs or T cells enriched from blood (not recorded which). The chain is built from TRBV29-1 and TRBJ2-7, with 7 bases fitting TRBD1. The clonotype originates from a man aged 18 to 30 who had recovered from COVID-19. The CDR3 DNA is TGCAGCGTTCTAGCAGGGGGCTACGAGCAGTACTTC. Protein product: CSVLAGGYEQYF.